This TCR beta chain was sequenced for a study of regulatory T cells in long-lasting Graves disease. Germline lookup yields CDR1 SQVTM and CDR2 ANQGSEA. The CDR3 loop spans 12 amino acids. Trimming left V 2 bases short and J 0 bases short, with 4 bases between. Building of the TCR beta libraries involved iRepertoire HTBI primers and Arm-PCR of CDR3 regions. TCRdb itself ran the multiplex PCR reads through MiXCR, one entry per CDR3 protein. The table records about half a million distinct CDR3 sequences, 12% of them present only once. This sample's time point: newly diagnosed GD, antithyroid drugs for less than 3 months. Extracted PBMC RNA gave rise to the TCR library. In addition, the sample was reused for a study of T cells in Graves' hyperthyroidism and ophthalmopathy.

The rearrangement uses TRBV29-1 and TRBJ1-1; no definite D call. The specimen comprised peripheral blood mononuclear cells (PBMCs), sampled at new diagnosis, from a patient treated with antithyroid drugs. This receptor was identified in a woman aged 25 to 39 with Graves disease. The CDR3: CSVEPLNTEAFF. The CDR3 DNA reads as TGCAGCGTTGAACCCTTGAACACTGAAGCTTTCTTT.